This T cell receptor beta chain derives from a study of Tregs in tolerant kidney transplant recipients. Turning to the study itself: Mixed chimerism was transient after nonmyeloablative marrow transplants from related graft donors. Study-wide points: Antigen-driven expansion was suggested because donor-specific Tregs expanded more than all Tregs in tolerant patients. Biological reproducibility was not directly addressed, but technical replication error appeared minimal.

Unstimulated regulatory T cells (CD4+CD25+CD127-), CD4+CD25- non-regulatory cells, CD4 and CD8 cells were FACS-sorted from thawed PBMCs. Generated by immunoSEQ multiplex PCR, the TCRdb table keeps only in-frame clones and is missing some. The sample data list roughly 30,000 clones. The germline V gene encodes CDR1 SGHTA and CDR2 FQGTGA. There are 15 residues in the CDR3. Trimming at V came to 5 bases and at J to 2 bases, leaving 4 bases not matched to a gene. As for this clone: Its antigen is as yet unknown. The read finishes 3 residues shy of the CDR3 end, and the germline J gene is used to complete it.

Sequencing used CD8+ T cells from blood, obtained before the transplant. This receptor was taken from a human donor who received a combined kidney and bone marrow transplant. The genes are TRBV7-3 and TRBJ2-3; 10 bases agree with TRBD2. Partial CDR3 DNA: TGTGCCAGCAGCACCGGACTAGCGGCCACAGATACG. Its translation is CASSTGLAATDT. The complete CDR3 protein is CASSTGLAATDTQYF.